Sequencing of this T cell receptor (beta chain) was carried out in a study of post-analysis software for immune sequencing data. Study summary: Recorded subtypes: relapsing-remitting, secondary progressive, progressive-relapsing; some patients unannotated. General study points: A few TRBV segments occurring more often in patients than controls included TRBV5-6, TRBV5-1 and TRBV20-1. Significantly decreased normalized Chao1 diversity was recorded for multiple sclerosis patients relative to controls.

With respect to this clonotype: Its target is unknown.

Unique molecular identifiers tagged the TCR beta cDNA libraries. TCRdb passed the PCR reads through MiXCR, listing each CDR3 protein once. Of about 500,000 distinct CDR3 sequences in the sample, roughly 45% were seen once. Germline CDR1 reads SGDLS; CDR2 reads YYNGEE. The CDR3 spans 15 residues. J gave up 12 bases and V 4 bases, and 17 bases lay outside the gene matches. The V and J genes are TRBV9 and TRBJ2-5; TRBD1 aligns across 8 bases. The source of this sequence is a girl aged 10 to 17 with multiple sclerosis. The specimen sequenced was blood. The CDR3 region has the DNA TGTGCCAGCAGCCCCGGAGGGACAGGACCGTTTTGTAAGTACTTC. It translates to CASSPGGTGPFCKYF.